Listed here is a single TCR beta chain. The target antigen is unknown. These data come from a study of vaccination effects on CD4 cells after COVID-19. Study information: Samples were taken post-vaccine, and their median timing was 72 days after the second dose.

Whole-study findings and limits: Clones arising from infection and from vaccination showed marked clonal contraction late after vaccination.

Viral peptide pools were used in the ViraFEST assay to expand antigen-specific CD4+ T cells, and sequencing came afterward. Subsequent to a culture period of more than 9 days, CD4+ T cells were isolated. Of the BNT162b2 and mRNA-1273 vaccines, participants received two doses of one or the other. CDR3 length equals 16 residues. CDR1 and CDR2 (germline): SGDLS, YYNGEE. The V end lost 0 bases, the J end lost 2 bases, and 12 bases lay between the germline ends. The repertoire was sequenced with immunoSEQ multiplex PCR; TCRdb's copy has only in-frame clones and lacks some. The data hold about 28,000 clones, with 73% observed a single time.

This TCR was sampled from a human donor who received a COVID-19 vaccine. The V gene is TRBV9, the J gene TRBJ1-3, with TRBD1 as a possible D gene (5 bases). Sequencing was performed on CD4+ T cells from PBMCs cultured with HCoV-NL63 spike peptides, taken after COVID-19 vaccination. The CDR3 nucleotides read TGTGCCAGCAGCGTAGTGAGGGGAAGGACTGGAAACACCATATATTTT. Residues: CASSVVRGRTGNTIYF. Using reference TRBV9 and TRBJ1-3 for the parts outside the CDR3, the full variable domain is DSGVTQTPKHLITATGQRVTLRCSPRSGDLSVYWYQQSLDQGLQFLIQYYNGEERAKGNILERFSAQQFPDLHSELNLSSLELGDSALYFCASSVVRGRTGNTIYFGEGSWLTVV.